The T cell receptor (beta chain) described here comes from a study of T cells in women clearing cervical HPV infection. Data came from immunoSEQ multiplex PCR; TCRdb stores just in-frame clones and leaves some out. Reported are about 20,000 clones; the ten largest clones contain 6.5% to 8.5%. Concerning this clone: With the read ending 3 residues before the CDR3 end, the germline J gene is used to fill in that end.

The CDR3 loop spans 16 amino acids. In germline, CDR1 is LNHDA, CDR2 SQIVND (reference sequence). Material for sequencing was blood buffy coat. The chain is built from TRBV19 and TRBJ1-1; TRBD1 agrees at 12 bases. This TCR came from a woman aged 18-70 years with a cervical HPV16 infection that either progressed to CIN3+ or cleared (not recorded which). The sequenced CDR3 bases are TGTGCCAGTAGTGCTCCGGGACAGGGGGCAACAGATACG. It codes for CASSAPGQGATDT. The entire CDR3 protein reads CASSAPGQGATDTAFF.